The 9 T cell receptor beta chains given below trace back to one sample, sequenced in a study of identical twins listed by TCRdb under 2016. Library creation used 5' RACE. Sequencing was performed on an Illumina HiSeq 2000. Through fastp at Q25 and MiXCR, TCRdb rebuilt clones from the public reads, retaining in-frame beta chains. Entries are consolidated by CDR3 protein sequence, retaining the most common genes and DNA. Recorded for this sample are just over 500,000 distinct CDR3 sequences; around 20% of them occurred a single time. The biggest ten clones account for under 0.95% of the sample. This sample also appeared in a second study, on T cells expressing NK-cell markers.

What was sequenced was CD4+ T cells sorted from blood. All receptors come from a woman younger than 30 in good health.

This clonotype was seen only a few times. This chain joins TRBV20-1 and TRBJ1-2; D gene ambiguous. The V end was cut by 7 bases, the J end by 5 bases, with 20 bases between. Germline-derived CDR1 and CDR2 are DFQATT and SNEGSKA (reference sequence). The CDR3 consists of 14 residues. The CDR3 region has the DNA TGCAGTGTTAGTGCGGGGAGTAAGGAATATGGCTACACCTTC. Its translation is CSVSAGSKEYGYTF.

CDR3 in DNA: TGTGCCAGCAGTGGGCCTTGGCAGGGGGCTGGCGGGGAGCTGTTTTTT. This gives the protein CASSGPWQGAGGELFF. The chain couples TRBV12-3 or TRBV12-4 to TRBJ2-2, with 8 nucleotides matching TRBD1. The CDR3 covers 16 residues. V trimming: 5 bases; J trimming: 7 bases; junction bases outside the gene matches: 12.

The rearrangement uses TRBV6-5 and TRBJ1-4; the D gene is possibly TRBD1 (6 bases). The V end lost 4 bases, the J end lost 8 bases, and 14 bases lay between the germline ends. Germline CDR1 MNHEY, CDR2 SVGAGI. This CDR3 has 14 residues. Here the CDR3 DNA reads TGTGCCAGCAGTTTCGCAGGGGACTCGGAAAAACTGTTTTTT. Encoded protein: CASSFAGDSEKLFF.

V is TRBV7-2 and J is TRBJ1-2, with 7 bases identical to TRBD1. This CDR3 is 15 amino acids long. Trimming took 4 bases from V and 8 from J; bases not matched to a gene: 13. From germline, CDR1 is SGHTA and CDR2 FQGNSA. The CDR3 here is CASSSVAYRGRGYTF. The CDR3 bases are TGTGCCAGCAGCTCCGTCGCCTACAGGGGAAGAGGCTACACCTTC.

This clonotype was picked up a small number of times. V usage is TRBV24-1 and J usage is TRBJ2-5, with a weak D call TRBD1 (6 bases). V lost 3 bases to trimming and J lost 5 bases, with 15 bases between them. Looked up from germline, CDR1 is KGHDR and CDR2 is SFDVKD. The CDR3 covers 15 residues. In nucleotides, the CDR3 is TGTGCCACCAGTGATGGCAGGGGATCCGCCGAGACCCAGTACTTC. This codes for CATSDGRGSAETQYF.

This clonotype was seen ten or more times. The rearrangement uses TRBV12-3 or TRBV12-4 and TRBJ2-3; D is possibly TRBD2 (5 bases). This CDR3 spans 14 amino acids. V lost 5 bases and J lost 2, with 11 bases in between. The CDR3 sequence is CASSPTRNTDTQYF. In nucleotides, the CDR3 is TGTGCCAGCAGTCCTACTAGAAACACAGATACGCAGTATTTT.

This chain links TRBV10-3 with TRBJ2-7, with D possibly TRBD1 on 6 matching bases. Trimming left V 6 bases short and J 5 bases short, with 11 bases between. In germline, CDR1 is ENHRY, CDR2 SYGVKD. The CDR3 runs 12 residues. The DNA for the CDR3 is TGTGCCATCAGCAAGACAGGCCACGAGCAGTACTTC. It encodes CAISKTGHEQYF.

The gene calls are TRBV7-9 and TRBJ1-6, with a possible D match to TRBD1 (5 bases). V shed 3 bases and J shed 10 bases, with 13 bases lying between them. The CDR3 loop spans 14 amino acids. CDR1 and CDR2 from the germline V gene are SEHNR and FQNEAQ (reference sequence). CDR3 coding DNA: TGTGCCAGCAGCTTCAGGGTGCCGGGCTCACCCCTCCACTTT. This gives the protein CASSFRVPGSPLHF.

In its sample, this clonotype was seen a few times. This chain uses TRBV5-1 with TRBJ1-1; D ambiguous. The CDR3 totals 13 residues. Germline assignment: CDR1 SGHRS and CDR2 YFSETQ. With 3 bases removed from V and 0 bases from J, the gap between germline ends came to 6 bases. The CDR3 here is CASSSRMNTEAFF. The CDR3 region has the DNA TGCGCCAGCAGCTCTCGAATGAACACTGAAGCTTTCTTT.